The next 4 T cell receptor beta chains were all read from a single sample in a study of T cell responses to AZD1222 COVID-19 vaccine. Generated by immunoSEQ multiplex PCR, the TCRdb table keeps only in-frame clones and is missing some. The repertoire includes some 74,000 clones, 90% of them detected once, and more than 1.2% sits in the top ten. Source: peripheral blood, taken 28 days after the second AZD1222 dose. These receptors were collected from an adult who received the AZD1222 COVID-19 vaccine.

The chain uses TRBV7-9 and TRBJ1-4, with TRBD1 matching over 10 bases. With 5 bases clipped from V and 8 bases from J, the junction kept 8 bases outside the gene matches. CDR3 length: 15 amino acids. CDR1 and CDR2 (germline): SEHNR, FQNEAQ (reference sequence). This chain's CDR3 is CASSIGTGVGEKLFF. The CDR3 DNA sequence: TGTGCCAGCAGCATCGGGACAGGGGTGGGGGAAAAACTGTTTTTT.

This sequence joins TRBV20-1 and TRBJ2-3, with D possibly TRBD2 on 5 matching bases. CDR1 and CDR2 from the germline V gene are DFQATT and SNEGSKA (reference sequence). CDR3 size: 16 residues. Trimming took off 3 bases at V and 1 base at J, with 17 bases between the two ends. The CDR3 nucleotides are TGCAGTGCTAGTACTCCTAGGCGGGTAGGCACAGATACGCAGTATTTT. Its translation is CSASTPRRVGTDTQYF.

The chain employs TRBV5-1 and TRBJ1-1; D is perhaps TRBD1 (6 bases). V gave up 6 bases and J gave up 4 bases, with 16 bases separating them. The CDR3 covers 14 residues. From germline, CDR1 is SGHRS and CDR2 YFSETQ. The DNA of the CDR3 is TGCGCCAGCAACAATCAGGGGCAGAGCACTGAAGCTTTCTTT. Translating gives CASNNQGQSTEAFF.

V is TRBV2 and J is TRBJ1-1; D call uncertain. In germline, CDR1 is SNHLY, CDR2 FYNNEI. The CDR3 contains 11 residues. With 6 bases removed from V and 3 bases from J, the gap between germline ends came to 5 bases. CDR3 nucleotide sequence: TGTGCCAGCAGCCGGGACACTGAAGCTTTCTTT. Its translation: CASSRDTEAFF.